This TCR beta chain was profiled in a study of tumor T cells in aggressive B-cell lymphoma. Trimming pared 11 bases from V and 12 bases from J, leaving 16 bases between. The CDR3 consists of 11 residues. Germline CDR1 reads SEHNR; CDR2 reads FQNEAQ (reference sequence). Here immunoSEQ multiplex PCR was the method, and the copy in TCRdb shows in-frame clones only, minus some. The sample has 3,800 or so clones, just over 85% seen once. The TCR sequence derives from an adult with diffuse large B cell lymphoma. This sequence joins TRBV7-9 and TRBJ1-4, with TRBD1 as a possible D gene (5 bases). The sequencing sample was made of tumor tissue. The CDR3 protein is CAFRLGPQLFF. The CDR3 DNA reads TGTGCCTTTCGGTTGGGGCCTCAACTGTTTTTT.